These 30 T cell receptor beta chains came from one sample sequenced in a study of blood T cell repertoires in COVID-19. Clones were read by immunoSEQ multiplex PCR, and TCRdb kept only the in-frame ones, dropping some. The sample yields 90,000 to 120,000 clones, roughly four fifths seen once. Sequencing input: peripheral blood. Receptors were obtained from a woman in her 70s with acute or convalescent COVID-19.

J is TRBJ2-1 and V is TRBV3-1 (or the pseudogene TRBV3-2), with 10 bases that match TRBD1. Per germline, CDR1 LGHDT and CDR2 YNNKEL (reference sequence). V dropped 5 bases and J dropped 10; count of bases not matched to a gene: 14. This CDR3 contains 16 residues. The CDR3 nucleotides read TGTGCCAGCAGCTCATGGTCCGGGACAGGGGTTTGGGAGCAGTTCTTC. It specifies CASSSWSGTGVWEQFF.

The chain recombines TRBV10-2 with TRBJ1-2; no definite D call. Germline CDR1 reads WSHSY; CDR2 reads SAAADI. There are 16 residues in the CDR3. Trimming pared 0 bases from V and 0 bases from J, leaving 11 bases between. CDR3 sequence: CASSESIGGTNYGYTF. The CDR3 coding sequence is TGCGCCAGCAGTGAGTCGATCGGCGGTACTAACTATGGCTACACCTTC.

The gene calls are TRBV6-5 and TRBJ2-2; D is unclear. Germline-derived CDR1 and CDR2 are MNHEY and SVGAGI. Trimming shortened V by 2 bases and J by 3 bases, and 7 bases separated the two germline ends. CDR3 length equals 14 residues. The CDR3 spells CASSYIHDTGELFF. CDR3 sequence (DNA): TGTGCCAGCAGTTACATACATGACACCGGGGAGCTGTTTTTT.

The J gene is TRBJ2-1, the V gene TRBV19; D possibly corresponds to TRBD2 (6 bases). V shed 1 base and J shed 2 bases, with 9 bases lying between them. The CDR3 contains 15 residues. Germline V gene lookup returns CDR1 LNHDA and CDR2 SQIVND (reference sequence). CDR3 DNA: TGTGCCAGTAGTATAGCGGGAGCCCCCTACAATGAGCAGTTCTTC. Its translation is CASSIAGAPYNEQFF. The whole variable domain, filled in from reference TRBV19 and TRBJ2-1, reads DGGITQSPKYLFRKEGQNVTLSCEQNLNHDAMYWYRQDPGQGLRLIYYSQIVNDFQKGDIAEGYSVSREKKESFPLTVTSAQKNPTAFYLCASSIAGAPYNEQFFGPGTRLTVL.

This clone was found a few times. CDR3 nucleotides: TGTGCCAGTAGTTCGCCTAGCGGGAGAACCTACAATGAGCAGTTCTTC. Protein sequence: CASSSPSGRTYNEQFF. The rearrangement links TRBV19 to TRBJ2-1; 10 bases are shared with TRBD2. The CDR3 contains 16 residues. V shed 5 bases, J shed 2 bases, and the junction held 6 bases outside the gene matches. Germline loops: CDR1 LNHDA, CDR2 SQIVND (reference sequence).

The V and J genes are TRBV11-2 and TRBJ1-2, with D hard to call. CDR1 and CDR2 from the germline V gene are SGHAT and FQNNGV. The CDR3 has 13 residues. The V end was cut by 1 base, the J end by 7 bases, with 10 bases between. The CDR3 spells CASSLAERGGYTF. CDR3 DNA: TGTGCCAGCAGCTTAGCCGAAAGAGGTGGCTACACCTTC.

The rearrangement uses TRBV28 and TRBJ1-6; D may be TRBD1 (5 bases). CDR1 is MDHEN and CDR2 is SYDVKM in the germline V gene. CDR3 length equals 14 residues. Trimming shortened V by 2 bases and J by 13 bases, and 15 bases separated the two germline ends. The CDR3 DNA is TGTGCCAGCAGTTTAAGCAGGGTGCTAGGCCCCCTCCACTTT. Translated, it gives CASSLSRVLGPLHF.

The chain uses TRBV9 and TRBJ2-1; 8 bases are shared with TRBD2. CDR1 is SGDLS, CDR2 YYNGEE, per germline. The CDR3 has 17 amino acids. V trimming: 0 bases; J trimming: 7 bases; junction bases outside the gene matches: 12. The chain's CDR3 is CASSVASPGGRGNEQFF. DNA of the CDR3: TGTGCCAGCAGCGTAGCTTCCCCGGGAGGGCGAGGGAATGAGCAGTTCTTC. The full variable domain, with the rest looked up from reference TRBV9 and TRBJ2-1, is DSGVTQTPKHLITATGQRVTLRCSPRSGDLSVYWYQQSLDQGLQFLIQYYNGEERAKGNILERFSAQQFPDLHSELNLSSLELGDSALYFCASSVASPGGRGNEQFFGPGTRLTVL.

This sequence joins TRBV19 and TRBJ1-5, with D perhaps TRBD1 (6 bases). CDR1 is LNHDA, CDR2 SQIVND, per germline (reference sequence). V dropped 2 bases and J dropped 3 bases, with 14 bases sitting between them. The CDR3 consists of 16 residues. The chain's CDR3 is CASSIRASGANQPQHF. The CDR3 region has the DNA TGTGCCAGTAGTATAAGAGCATCAGGGGCCAATCAGCCCCAGCATTTT.

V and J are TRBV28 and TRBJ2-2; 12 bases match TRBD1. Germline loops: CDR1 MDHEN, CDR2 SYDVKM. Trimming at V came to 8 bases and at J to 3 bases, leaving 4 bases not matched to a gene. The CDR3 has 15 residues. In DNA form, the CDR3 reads TGTGCCAGCGGGGGGACAGGGGGCTACACCGGGGAGCTGTTTTTT. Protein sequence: CASGGTGGYTGELFF. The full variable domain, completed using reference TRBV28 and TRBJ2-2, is DVKVTQSSRYLVKRTGEKVFLECVQDMDHENMFWYRQDPGLGLRLIYFSYDVKMKEKGDIPEGYSVSREKKERFSLILESASTNQTSMYLCASGGTGGYTGELFFGEGSRLTVL.

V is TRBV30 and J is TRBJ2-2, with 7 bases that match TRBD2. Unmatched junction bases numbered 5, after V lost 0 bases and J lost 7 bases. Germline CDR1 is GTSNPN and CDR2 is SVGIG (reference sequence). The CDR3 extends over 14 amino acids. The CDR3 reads CAWSVRPSGGELFF. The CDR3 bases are TGTGCCTGGAGTGTACGGCCTAGCGGCGGGGAGCTGTTTTTT.

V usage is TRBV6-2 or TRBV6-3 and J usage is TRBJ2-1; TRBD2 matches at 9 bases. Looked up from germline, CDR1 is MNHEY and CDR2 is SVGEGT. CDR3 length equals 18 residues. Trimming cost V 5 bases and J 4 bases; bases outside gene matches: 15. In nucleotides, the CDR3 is TGTGCCAGCAGTCCACGGGCCCGCCTAGCGGGGACATACAATGAGCAGTTCTTC. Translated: CASSPRARLAGTYNEQFF.

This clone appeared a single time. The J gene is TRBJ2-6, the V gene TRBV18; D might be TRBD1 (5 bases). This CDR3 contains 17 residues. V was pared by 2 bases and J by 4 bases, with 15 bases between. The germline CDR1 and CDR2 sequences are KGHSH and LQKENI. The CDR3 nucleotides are TGTGCCAGCTCACCATCAGGGCTTCCAGGGGGGGCCAACGTCCTGACTTTC. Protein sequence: CASSPSGLPGGANVLTF.

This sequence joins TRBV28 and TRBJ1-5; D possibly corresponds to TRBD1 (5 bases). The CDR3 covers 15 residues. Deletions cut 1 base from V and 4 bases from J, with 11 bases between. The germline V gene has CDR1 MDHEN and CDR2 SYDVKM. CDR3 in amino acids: CASSLSGPRNQPQHF. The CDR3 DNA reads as TGTGCCAGCAGTTTATCAGGGCCGAGGAATCAGCCCCAGCATTTT.

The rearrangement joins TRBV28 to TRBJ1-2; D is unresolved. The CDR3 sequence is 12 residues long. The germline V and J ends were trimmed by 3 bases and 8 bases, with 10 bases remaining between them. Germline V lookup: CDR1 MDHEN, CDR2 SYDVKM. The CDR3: CASSFAVRGYTF. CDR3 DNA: TGTGCCAGCAGTTTCGCGGTTAGGGGCTACACCTTC.

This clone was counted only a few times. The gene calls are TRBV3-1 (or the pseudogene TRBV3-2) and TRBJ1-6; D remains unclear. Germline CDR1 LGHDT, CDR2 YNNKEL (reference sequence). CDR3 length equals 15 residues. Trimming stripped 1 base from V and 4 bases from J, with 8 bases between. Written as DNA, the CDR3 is TGTGCCAGCAGCCAAGCCGGGTTATATAATTCACCCCTCCACTTT. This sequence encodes CASSQAGLYNSPLHF.

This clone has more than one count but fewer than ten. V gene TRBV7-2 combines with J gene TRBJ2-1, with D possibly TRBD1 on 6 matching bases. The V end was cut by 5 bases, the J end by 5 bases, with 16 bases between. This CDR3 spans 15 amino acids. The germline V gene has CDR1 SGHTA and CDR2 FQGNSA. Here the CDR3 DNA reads TGTGCCAGCAGCCCACCAGGGGCGGGCAACAATGAGCAGTTCTTC. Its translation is CASSPPGAGNNEQFF. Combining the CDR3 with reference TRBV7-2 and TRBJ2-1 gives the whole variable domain GAGVSQSPSNKVTEKGKDVELRCDPISGHTALYWYRQSLGQGLEFLIYFQGNSAPDKSGLPSDRFSAERTGGSVSTLTIQRTQQEDSAVYLCASSPPGAGNNEQFFGPGTRLTVL.

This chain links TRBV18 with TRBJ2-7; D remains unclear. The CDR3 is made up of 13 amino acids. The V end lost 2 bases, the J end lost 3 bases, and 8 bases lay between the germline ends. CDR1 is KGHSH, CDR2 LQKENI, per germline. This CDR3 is CASSPKVGYEQYF. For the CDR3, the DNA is TGTGCCAGCTCACCAAAAGTCGGCTACGAGCAGTACTTC.

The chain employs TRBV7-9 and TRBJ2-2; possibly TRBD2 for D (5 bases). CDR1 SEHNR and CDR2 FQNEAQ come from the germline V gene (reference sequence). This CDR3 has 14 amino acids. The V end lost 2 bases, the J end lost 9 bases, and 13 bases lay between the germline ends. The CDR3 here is CASSLSKDFRELFF. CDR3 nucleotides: TGTGCCAGCAGCTTATCGAAGGACTTTAGGGAGCTGTTTTTT.

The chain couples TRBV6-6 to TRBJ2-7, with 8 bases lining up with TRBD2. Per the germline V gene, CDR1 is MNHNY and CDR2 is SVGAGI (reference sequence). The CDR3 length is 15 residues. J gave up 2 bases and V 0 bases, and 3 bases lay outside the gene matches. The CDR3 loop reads CASSYSRGGTYEQYF. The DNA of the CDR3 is TGTGCCAGCAGTTACTCTCGGGGGGGGACCTACGAGCAGTACTTC.

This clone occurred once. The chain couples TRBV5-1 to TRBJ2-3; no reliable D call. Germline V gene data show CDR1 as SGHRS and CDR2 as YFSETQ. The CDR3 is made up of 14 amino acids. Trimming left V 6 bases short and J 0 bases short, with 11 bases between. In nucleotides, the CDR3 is TGCGCCAGCATGGCCGCATCTAGCACAGATACGCAGTATTTT. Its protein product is CASMAASSTDTQYF.

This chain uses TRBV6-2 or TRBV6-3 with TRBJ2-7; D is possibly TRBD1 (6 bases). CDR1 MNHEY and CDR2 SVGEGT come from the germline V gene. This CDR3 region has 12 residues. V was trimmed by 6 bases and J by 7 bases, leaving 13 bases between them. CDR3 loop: CASSHPQGEQYF. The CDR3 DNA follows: TGTGCCAGCAGCCACCCTCAGGGGGAGCAGTACTTC.

CDR3 in amino acids: CASSLRGDSGGGDTQYF. CDR3 DNA: TGTGCCAGCAGCTTGAGGGGAGATAGCGGGGGCGGGGATACGCAGTATTTT. V and J are TRBV5-5 and TRBJ2-3, with 9 bases matching TRBD2. J gave up 6 bases and V 1 base, and 12 bases lay outside the gene matches. This CDR3 has 17 residues. The germline V gene has CDR1 SGHKS and CDR2 YYEKEE (reference sequence).

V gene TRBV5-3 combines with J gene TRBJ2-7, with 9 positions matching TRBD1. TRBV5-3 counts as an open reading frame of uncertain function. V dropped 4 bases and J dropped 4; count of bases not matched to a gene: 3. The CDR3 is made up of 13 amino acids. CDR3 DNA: TGTGCCAGAAGCCTGGGACAGGGTTACGAGCAGTACGTC. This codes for CARSLGQGYEQYV.

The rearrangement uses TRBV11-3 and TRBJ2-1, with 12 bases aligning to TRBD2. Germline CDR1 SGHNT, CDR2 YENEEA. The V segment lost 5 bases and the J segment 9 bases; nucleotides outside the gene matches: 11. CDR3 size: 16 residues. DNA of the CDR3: TGTGCCAGCAGCCCACGTCCACTAGCGGGGGGCTCTGAGCAGTTCTTC. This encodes CASSPRPLAGGSEQFF.

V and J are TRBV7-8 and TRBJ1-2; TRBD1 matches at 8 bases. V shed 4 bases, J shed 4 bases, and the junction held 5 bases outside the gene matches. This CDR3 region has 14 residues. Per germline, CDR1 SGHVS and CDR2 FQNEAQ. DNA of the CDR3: TGTGCCAGCAGCTCATCGGACAGGGTCTATGGCTACACCTTC. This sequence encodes CASSSSDRVYGYTF.

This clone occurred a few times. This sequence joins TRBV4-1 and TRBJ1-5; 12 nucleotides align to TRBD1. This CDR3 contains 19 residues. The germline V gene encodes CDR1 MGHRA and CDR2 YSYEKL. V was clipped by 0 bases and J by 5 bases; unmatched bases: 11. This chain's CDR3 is CASSQDGTGGYAGDQPQHF. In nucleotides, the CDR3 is TGCGCCAGCAGCCAAGATGGGACAGGGGGCTACGCGGGGGATCAGCCCCAGCATTTT.

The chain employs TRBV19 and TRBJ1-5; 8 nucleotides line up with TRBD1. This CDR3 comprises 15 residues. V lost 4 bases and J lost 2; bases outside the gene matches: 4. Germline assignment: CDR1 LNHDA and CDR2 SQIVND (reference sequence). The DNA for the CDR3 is TGTGCCAGTAGTACGGACAGGGTAGGCAATCAGCCCCAGCATTTT. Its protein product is CASSTDRVGNQPQHF.

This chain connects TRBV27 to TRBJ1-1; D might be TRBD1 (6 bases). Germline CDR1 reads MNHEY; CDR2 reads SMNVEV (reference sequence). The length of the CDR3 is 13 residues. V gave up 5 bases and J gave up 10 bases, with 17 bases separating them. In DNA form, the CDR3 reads TGTGCCAGCAGTCCCCACTCGACAGGTACAGCTTTCTTT. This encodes CASSPHSTGTAFF.

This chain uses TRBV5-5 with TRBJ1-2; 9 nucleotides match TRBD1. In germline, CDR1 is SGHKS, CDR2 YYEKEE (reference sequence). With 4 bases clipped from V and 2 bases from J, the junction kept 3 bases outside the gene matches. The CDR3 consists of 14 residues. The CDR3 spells CASSKGTGNYGYTF. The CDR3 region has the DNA TGTGCCAGCAGCAAAGGGACAGGGAACTATGGCTACACCTTC.